Listed below are T cell receptor beta chains from one sample, sequenced in a study of molecular identifiers for immune sequencing clone quantification. TCRdb re-analysed the PCR reads in MiXCR, keeping a single row per CDR3 protein. The sample consists of 35,000 or so distinct CDR3 sequences, 15% to 20% of them appearing once. What was sequenced was naive CD8+ T cells from blood, with Jurkat cell RNA spiked in. These receptors all stem from a human donor in good health. Some libraries in this study had Jurkat cell RNA spiked in. CDR3s include the opening cysteine and the closing phenylalanine or tryptophan. The D gene is left open where the match is weak. Size is stated for part of the rows, as once, few or many counts, or as a class when the clone is expanded.

j_call: TRBJ2-3; d_call: NA; clone_size: few; v_call: TRBV7-9; cdr3_nt: TGTGCCAGCAGCACCCCCGGGAGCACTCCGGATACGCAGTATTTT; cdr3_aa: CASSTPGSTPDTQYF
j_call: TRBJ2-5; d_call: NA; clone_size: NA; v_call: TRBV11-2; cdr3_nt: TGTGCCAGCAGCCCAAGCGGCGCCGAGACCCTGTACTTC; cdr3_aa: CASSPSGAETLYF
j_call: TRBJ2-3; d_call: TRBD2; clone_size: many; v_call: TRBV6-5; cdr3_nt: TGTGCCAGCAGTTACAATAGCGGGAGCACAGATACGCAGTATTTT; cdr3_aa: CASSYNSGSTDTQYF
j_call: TRBJ1-5; d_call: TRBD1; clone_size: many; v_call: TRBV6-1; cdr3_nt: TGTGCCAGCAGTGAAGGGGACAGGGAGCTAAGTCAGCCCCAGCATTTT; cdr3_aa: CASSEGDRELSQPQHF
j_call: TRBJ2-3; d_call: TRBD2; clone_size: many; v_call: TRBV7-9; cdr3_nt: TGTGCCAGCAGCTTAGCGGGACTAGCGAATACGCAGTATTTT; cdr3_aa: CASSLAGLANTQYF
j_call: TRBJ1-2; d_call: TRBD1; clone_size: many; v_call: TRBV6-6; cdr3_nt: TGTGCCAGCAGTCCAGGGACAGGGGGCGGAATTAACTATGGCTACACCTTC; cdr3_aa: CASSPGTGGGINYGYTF
j_call: TRBJ1-1; d_call: TRBD1; clone_size: many; v_call: TRBV4-3; cdr3_nt: TGCGCCAGCAGCCAAGATAGGGGGCTTGTCGCTGAAGCTTTCTTT; cdr3_aa: CASSQDRGLVAEAFF
j_call: TRBJ2-5; d_call: NA; clone_size: few; v_call: TRBV2; cdr3_nt: TGTGCCAGCACAGACCCCGGGACATATGAAGAGACCCAGTACTTC; cdr3_aa: CASTDPGTYEETQYF
j_call: TRBJ1-5; d_call: NA; clone_size: many; v_call: TRBV25-1; cdr3_nt: TGTGCCAGCAGTCCCATGGGGGAAGGTCAGCCCCAGCATTTT; cdr3_aa: CASSPMGEGQPQHF
j_call: TRBJ2-7; d_call: NA; clone_size: many; v_call: TRBV23-1; cdr3_nt: TGCGCCAGCAGTCAATCGATTGCTCGGGGTGAGCAGTACTTC; cdr3_aa: CASSQSIARGEQYF
j_call: TRBJ2-7; d_call: TRBD2; clone_size: many; v_call: TRBV7-2; cdr3_nt: TGTGCCAGCAGCTCCCTAGCGGGGGGGTACTCCTACGAGCAGTACTTC; cdr3_aa: CASSSLAGGYSYEQYF
j_call: TRBJ2-3; d_call: NA; clone_size: many; v_call: TRBV5-6; cdr3_nt: TGTGCCAGCAGCATAGGACAGAAACTCACAGATACGCAGTATTTT; cdr3_aa: CASSIGQKLTDTQYF
j_call: TRBJ1-4; d_call: NA; clone_size: many; v_call: TRBV9; cdr3_nt: TGTGCCAGCAACCCCCAGGGGCAGGGTAATGAAAAACTGTTTTTT; cdr3_aa: CASNPQGQGNEKLFF
j_call: TRBJ1-5; d_call: NA; clone_size: NA; v_call: TRBV4-3; cdr3_nt: TGCGCCAGCAGCCAAGATTTTGTGGACAGCTTGGCGCCCCAGCATTTT; cdr3_aa: CASSQDFVDSLAPQHF
j_call: TRBJ2-7; d_call: TRBD1; clone_size: many; v_call: TRBV27; cdr3_nt: TGTGCCAGCAGTATCACAGGGGGCGCCTCGTACGAGCAGTACTTC; cdr3_aa: CASSITGGASYEQYF
j_call: TRBJ2-3; d_call: NA; clone_size: NA; v_call: TRBV19; cdr3_nt: TGTGCCAGTAGTGGGGTAGGGGTCTACACAGATACGCAGTATTTT; cdr3_aa: CASSGVGVYTDTQYF
j_call: TRBJ1-5; d_call: NA; clone_size: many; v_call: TRBV4-1; cdr3_nt: TGCGCCAGCAGCCAGCCAGGGAATCAGCCCCAGCATTTT; cdr3_aa: CASSQPGNQPQHF
j_call: TRBJ1-1; d_call: NA; clone_size: many; v_call: TRBV14; cdr3_nt: TGTGCCAGCAGCCAAGATAGAACAGGGATATGGGAAGCTTTCTTT; cdr3_aa: CASSQDRTGIWEAFF
j_call: TRBJ2-1; d_call: TRBD1; clone_size: few; v_call: TRBV7-6; cdr3_nt: TGTGCCAGCAGCGACAGGGGGTCCCTCTACAATGAGCAGTTCTTC; cdr3_aa: CASSDRGSLYNEQFF
j_call: TRBJ2-6; d_call: TRBD1; clone_size: many; v_call: TRBV6-5; cdr3_nt: TGTGCCAGCAGCCGAGTCCCGGGACAGGGACCTGGGGCCAACGTCCTGACTTTC; cdr3_aa: CASSRVPGQGPGANVLTF
j_call: TRBJ2-3; d_call: TRBD2; clone_size: many; v_call: TRBV6-5; cdr3_nt: TGTGCCAGCAGTACCCTAAGCGGGGGGGCCGCAGATACGCAGTATTTT; cdr3_aa: CASSTLSGGAADTQYF
j_call: TRBJ2-7; d_call: NA; clone_size: many; v_call: TRBV6-2/TRBV6-3; cdr3_nt: TGTGCCAGCAGTCATGAGAACTACGAGCAGTACTTC; cdr3_aa: CASSHENYEQYF
j_call: TRBJ1-1; d_call: TRBD1; clone_size: many; v_call: TRBV4-1; cdr3_nt: TGCGCCAGCAGCCTTACGCTGGTCCTTACAGGGGACACTGAAGCTTTCTTT; cdr3_aa: CASSLTLVLTGDTEAFF
j_call: TRBJ1-6; d_call: NA; clone_size: many; v_call: TRBV15; cdr3_nt: TGTGCCACCAGCAGAGATTTTGGGTCCCCCTATAATTCACCCCTCCACTTT; cdr3_aa: CATSRDFGSPYNSPLHF
j_call: TRBJ2-1; d_call: NA; clone_size: many; v_call: TRBV20-1; cdr3_nt: TGCAGTGCTAGAGATGGGACCCGTCCTACGGGCAATGAGCAGTTCTTC; cdr3_aa: CSARDGTRPTGNEQFF
j_call: TRBJ2-7; d_call: NA; clone_size: NA; v_call: TRBV27; cdr3_nt: TGTGCCACCGGGACGTCTTCCTACGAGCAGTACTTC; cdr3_aa: CATGTSSYEQYF
j_call: TRBJ2-7; d_call: NA; clone_size: many; v_call: TRBV19; cdr3_nt: TGTGCCAGTAGTACCACCCCCTCAACAGGGCCCTACGAGCAGTACTTC; cdr3_aa: CASSTTPSTGPYEQYF
j_call: TRBJ1-2; d_call: NA; clone_size: NA; v_call: TRBV6-5; cdr3_nt: TGCGCCAGCGACCCGGTTTACGGGGGCAGCAGCTATGGCTACACCTTC; cdr3_aa: CASDPVYGGSSYGYTF
j_call: TRBJ2-2; d_call: TRBD1; clone_size: many; v_call: TRBV29-1; cdr3_nt: TGCAGCGTGAACGGACAGGGGATCGCGAACACCGGGGAGCTGTTTTTT; cdr3_aa: CSVNGQGIANTGELFF
j_call: TRBJ2-7; d_call: NA; clone_size: NA; v_call: TRBV7-9; cdr3_nt: TGTGCCAGCAGCCAAGCAGGGAATCCTTACGAGCAGTACTTC; cdr3_aa: CASSQAGNPYEQYF
j_call: TRBJ2-3; d_call: NA; clone_size: few; v_call: TRBV27; cdr3_nt: TGTGCCAGCGGGGGACTGACAGATACGCAGTATTTT; cdr3_aa: CASGGLTDTQYF
j_call: TRBJ2-5; d_call: TRBD1; clone_size: NA; v_call: TRBV13; cdr3_nt: TGTGCCAGCAGTCAAGACAGGGTGCTCTTCTTC; cdr3_aa: CASSQDRVLFF
j_call: TRBJ2-1; d_call: NA; clone_size: medium-sized; v_call: TRBV11-2; cdr3_nt: TGTGCCAGCAGCTCTACTCGGACTACCGGAGAGCAGTTCTTC; cdr3_aa: CASSSTRTTGEQFF
j_call: TRBJ1-1; d_call: TRBD1; clone_size: many; v_call: TRBV5-8; cdr3_nt: TGTGCCAGCAGCTGGACAGGGAGTAGTGAAGCTTTCTTT; cdr3_aa: CASSWTGSSEAFF
j_call: TRBJ2-7; d_call: NA; clone_size: few; v_call: TRBV28; cdr3_nt: TGTGCCAGCAGTGTCGTCTTGGACGAGCAGTACTTC; cdr3_aa: CASSVVLDEQYF
j_call: TRBJ2-1; d_call: NA; clone_size: many; v_call: TRBV2; cdr3_nt: TGTGCCAGCATGAGGGATTACTCCTACAATGAGCAGTTCTTC; cdr3_aa: CASMRDYSYNEQFF
j_call: TRBJ2-1; d_call: TRBD2; clone_size: many; v_call: TRBV7-2; cdr3_nt: TGTGCCAGCAGCTTAGTGACTAGCGTCGCCCCGGGGGAGCAGTTCTTC; cdr3_aa: CASSLVTSVAPGEQFF
j_call: TRBJ2-1; d_call: NA; clone_size: few; v_call: TRBV7-9; cdr3_nt: TGTGCCAGCGGCTTCCCCTGGGGGGTTCTCTCCTACAATGAGCAGTTCTTC; cdr3_aa: CASGFPWGVLSYNEQFF
j_call: TRBJ1-1; d_call: NA; clone_size: few; v_call: TRBV4-3; cdr3_nt: TGCGCCAGCAGCCAGGATCAGGTAACGAACACTGAAGCTTTCTTT; cdr3_aa: CASSQDQVTNTEAFF
j_call: TRBJ1-1; d_call: NA; clone_size: many; v_call: TRBV4-3; cdr3_nt: TGCGCCAGCAGCCAAGACATGACAGTGAACACTGAAGCTTTCTTT; cdr3_aa: CASSQDMTVNTEAFF
j_call: TRBJ2-7; d_call: NA; clone_size: many; v_call: TRBV19; cdr3_nt: TGTGCCAGTAGTATGGGGTTTAGCGAGCAGTACTTC; cdr3_aa: CASSMGFSEQYF
j_call: TRBJ2-7; d_call: NA; clone_size: few; v_call: TRBV11-2; cdr3_nt: TGTGCCAGCAGCTTAGTAGGACATACCTACGAGCAGTACTTC; cdr3_aa: CASSLVGHTYEQYF
j_call: TRBJ2-1; d_call: TRBD2; clone_size: NA; v_call: TRBV4-3; cdr3_nt: TGCGCCAGCAGCCAAGACCGTACGAGCGGGAGTTACAATGAGCAGTTCTTC; cdr3_aa: CASSQDRTSGSYNEQFF
j_call: TRBJ2-5; d_call: TRBD1; clone_size: many; v_call: TRBV13; cdr3_nt: TGTGCCAGCAGCTTAAGGACAGGGGTAGAGACCCAGTACTTC; cdr3_aa: CASSLRTGVETQYF
j_call: TRBJ2-7; d_call: NA; clone_size: few; v_call: TRBV7-9; cdr3_nt: TGTGCCAGCAGCTTAGGGGGGACCTACGAGCGGTACTTC; cdr3_aa: CASSLGGTYERYF
j_call: TRBJ2-1; d_call: TRBD1; clone_size: NA; v_call: TRBV6-2/TRBV6-3; cdr3_nt: TGTGCCAGCAGTTCCCGACAGGGGACCTACAATGAGCAGTTCTTC; cdr3_aa: CASSSRQGTYNEQFF
j_call: TRBJ2-7; d_call: NA; clone_size: many; v_call: TRBV4-3; cdr3_nt: TGCGCCAGCAGCCAAGGTTCGCCCAACCCCTACTACGAGCAGTACTTC; cdr3_aa: CASSQGSPNPYYEQYF
j_call: TRBJ1-1; d_call: NA; clone_size: NA; v_call: TRBV7-9; cdr3_nt: TGTGCCAGCAGCTTCGTCTTTTTGAGCACTGAAGCTTTCTTT; cdr3_aa: CASSFVFLSTEAFF
j_call: TRBJ2-2; d_call: NA; clone_size: NA; v_call: TRBV18; cdr3_nt: TGTGCCAGCTCCCCGACGGCAGGGAGCAACACCGGGGAGCTGTTTTTT; cdr3_aa: CASSPTAGSNTGELFF
j_call: TRBJ1-1; d_call: NA; clone_size: many; v_call: TRBV5-4; cdr3_nt: TGTGCCAGCAGCTTGGATGCAGGGGTTGGGACTGAAGCTTTCTTT; cdr3_aa: CASSLDAGVGTEAFF
j_call: TRBJ2-3; d_call: TRBD2; clone_size: NA; v_call: TRBV4-3; cdr3_nt: TGCGCCAGCAGCCGATTCGGTCCAGCGGGGGGGACTAGCACAGATACGCAGTATTTT; cdr3_aa: CASSRFGPAGGTSTDTQYF
j_call: TRBJ1-1; d_call: NA; clone_size: NA; v_call: TRBV6-2/TRBV6-3; cdr3_nt: TGTGCCAGCAGTTACGGGGGGAACACTGAAGCTTTCTTT; cdr3_aa: CASSYGGNTEAFF
j_call: TRBJ1-1; d_call: TRBD1; clone_size: many; v_call: TRBV3-1; cdr3_nt: TGTGCCAGCAGCCAAGGGGACAGTATTGAAGCTTTCTTT; cdr3_aa: CASSQGDSIEAFF
j_call: TRBJ2-7; d_call: NA; clone_size: few; v_call: TRBV29-1; cdr3_nt: TGCAGCGTTGTCTGGATCAGGGGCTACGAGCAGTACTTC; cdr3_aa: CSVVWIRGYEQYF
j_call: TRBJ1-6; d_call: NA; clone_size: many; v_call: TRBV3-2; cdr3_nt: TGTGCCAGCAGCCAAGATTGTGGTTCACCCCTCCACTTT; cdr3_aa: CASSQDCGSPLHF